This TCR beta chain was observed in a study of regulatory T cells in long-lasting Graves disease. Looking at the study overall: To qualify as persistent, Graves' disease required over 5 years of antithyroid drugs with positive TSH receptor antibodies.

As for time point: persistent/refractory GD, antithyroid drugs over 5 years with positive TRAb. The authors made the TCR library using RNA they extracted from PBMCs. Patients of an endocrinology department in Xi'an, China, were included. From germline, CDR1 is SGHDN and CDR2 FVKESK. Trimming left V 4 bases short and J 6 bases short, with 10 bases between. The CDR3 has 13 residues. For TCR beta, libraries came from iRepertoire HTBI primers and Arm-PCR of CDR3 regions. As handled by the study authors: Analysis of the samples identified roughly 62 TRBV and 14 TRBJ segments. TCRdb re-derived calls from the multiplex PCR reads in MiXCR, one entry per CDR3 protein. TCRdb, not the authors, supplied the V and J calls. The table shows 400,000 to 500,000 distinct CDR3 sequences, with roughly 21% occurring only once. Study-level points and caveats: Owing to a sample size that was small, accuracy may have been reduced.

About this clonotype: Its antigen is as yet unknown.

The material sequenced was peripheral blood mononuclear cells (PBMCs), taken when the disease was refractory, from a patient treated with antithyroid drugs. The clonotype originates from a female donor with Graves disease. The chain employs TRBV14 and TRBJ2-4; D gene uncertain. CDR3 in amino acids: CASSLSSGNIQYF. DNA of the CDR3: TGTGCCAGCAGCCTAAGTTCCGGAAACATTCAGTACTTC. The variable domain in full, completed from reference TRBV14 and TRBJ2-4, reads EAGVTQFPSHSVIEKGQTVTLRCDPISGHDNLYWYRRVMGKEIKFLLHFVKESKQDESGMPNNRFLAERTGGTYSTLKVQPAELEDSGVYFCASSLSSGNIQYFGAGTRLSVL.